This T cell receptor (beta chain) came from a study of blood T cell repertoires in COVID-19. Participant-reported clinical history was the basis for cohort assignment. Germline-derived CDR1 and CDR2 are MDHEN and SYDVKM. V gave up 8 bases and J gave up 2 bases; unmatched junction bases: 0. The CDR3 is 12 residues long. The data were produced by immunoSEQ multiplex PCR, yet TCRdb's version contains in-frame clones alone and is incomplete. The sample shows around 220,000 clones, 84% of them seen only once. The rearrangement uses TRBV28 and TRBJ1-5, with TRBD1 identical over 7 bases. This receptor was obtained from a woman aged 40 to 50 who had recovered from COVID-19. Sequencing was performed on PBMCs or T cells enriched from blood (not recorded which). The CDR3 DNA follows: TGTGCCAGCCAGGGGGGCAATCAGCCCCAGCATTTT. Protein product: CASQGGNQPQHF.